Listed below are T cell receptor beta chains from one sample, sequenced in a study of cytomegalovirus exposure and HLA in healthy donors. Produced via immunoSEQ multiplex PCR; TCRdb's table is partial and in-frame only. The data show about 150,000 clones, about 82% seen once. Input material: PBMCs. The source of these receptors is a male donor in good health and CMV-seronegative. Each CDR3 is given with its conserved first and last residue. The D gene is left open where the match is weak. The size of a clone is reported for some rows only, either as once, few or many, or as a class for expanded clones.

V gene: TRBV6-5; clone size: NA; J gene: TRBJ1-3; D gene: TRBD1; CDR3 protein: CASSYSGQGAVNTIYF; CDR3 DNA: TGTGCCAGCAGTTATTCGGGACAGGGGGCTGTAAACACCATATATTTT
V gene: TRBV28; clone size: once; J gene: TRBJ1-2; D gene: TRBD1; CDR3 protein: CASSVKTGNYGYTF; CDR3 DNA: TGTGCCAGCAGTGTAAAGACAGGGAACTATGGCTACACCTTC
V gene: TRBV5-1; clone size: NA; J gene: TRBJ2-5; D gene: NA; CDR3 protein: CASKTGAGETQYF; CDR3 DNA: TGCGCCAGCAAGACGGGAGCTGGAGAGACCCAGTACTTC
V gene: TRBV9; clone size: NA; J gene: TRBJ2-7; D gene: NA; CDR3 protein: CASSAREQFSYEQYF; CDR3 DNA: TGTGCCAGCAGCGCCCGGGAGCAGTTCTCCTACGAGCAGTACTTC
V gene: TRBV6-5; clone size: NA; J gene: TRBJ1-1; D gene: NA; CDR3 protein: CASSYGTGLRAFF; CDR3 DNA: TGTGCCAGCAGTTACGGGACTGGTCTTCGGGCTTTCTTT
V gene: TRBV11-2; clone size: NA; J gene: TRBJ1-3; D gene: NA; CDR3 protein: CASSLGTSPWAGNTIYF; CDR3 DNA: TGTGCCAGCAGCTTGGGGACATCACCGTGGGCTGGAAACACCATATATTTT
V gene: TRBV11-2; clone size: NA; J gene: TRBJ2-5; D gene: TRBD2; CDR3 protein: CASSYTSGVQETQYF; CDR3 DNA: TGTGCCAGCAGCTATACTAGCGGGGTACAAGAGACCCAGTACTTC
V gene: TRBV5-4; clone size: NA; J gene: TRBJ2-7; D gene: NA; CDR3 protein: CASSLEGGDYEQYF; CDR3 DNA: TGTGCCAGCAGCTTGGAAGGGGGAGACTACGAGCAGTACTTC
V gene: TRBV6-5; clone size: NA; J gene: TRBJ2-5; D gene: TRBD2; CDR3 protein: CASSTSSGSQETQYF; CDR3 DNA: TGTGCCAGCAGTACGAGCAGCGGGAGCCAAGAGACCCAGTACTTC
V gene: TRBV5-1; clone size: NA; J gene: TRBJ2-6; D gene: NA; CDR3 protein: CASSLSQISGANVLTF; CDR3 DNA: TGCGCCAGCAGCCTCAGTCAAATCTCTGGGGCCAACGTCCTGACTTTC
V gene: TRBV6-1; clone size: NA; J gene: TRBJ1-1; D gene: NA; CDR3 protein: CASSEAAGMNTEAFF; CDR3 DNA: TGTGCCAGCAGTGAAGCGGCAGGAATGAACACTGAAGCTTTCTTT
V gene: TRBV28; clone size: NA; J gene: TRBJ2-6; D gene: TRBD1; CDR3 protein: CASSSITTGGSSGANVLTF; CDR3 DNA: TGTGCCAGCAGCTCCATCACGACAGGGGGGAGCTCTGGGGCCAACGTCCTGACTTTC
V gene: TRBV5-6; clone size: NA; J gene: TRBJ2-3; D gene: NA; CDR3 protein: CASSPRRGVQLDTQYF; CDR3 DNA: TGTGCCAGCAGCCCCCGAAGGGGCGTGCAGCTAGATACGCAGTATTTT
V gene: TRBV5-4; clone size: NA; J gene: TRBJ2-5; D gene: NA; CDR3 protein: CASSLKSGGETQYF; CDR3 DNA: TGTGCCAGCAGCTTGAAATCCGGGGGAGAGACCCAGTACTTC
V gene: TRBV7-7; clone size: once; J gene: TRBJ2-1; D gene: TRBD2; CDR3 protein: CASSPGLAGVYMGEQFF; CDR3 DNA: TGTGCCAGCAGCCCGGGACTAGCGGGAGTTTACATGGGTGAGCAGTTCTTC
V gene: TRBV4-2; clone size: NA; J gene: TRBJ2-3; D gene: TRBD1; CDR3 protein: CASSPRGSRTDTQYF; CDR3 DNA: TGTGCCAGCAGCCCCAGGGGGAGCCGAACAGATACGCAGTATTTT
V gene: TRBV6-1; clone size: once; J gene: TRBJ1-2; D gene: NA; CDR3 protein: CASGRTFLNYGYTF; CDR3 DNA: TGTGCCAGCGGGAGGACTTTTTTGAACTATGGCTACACCTTC
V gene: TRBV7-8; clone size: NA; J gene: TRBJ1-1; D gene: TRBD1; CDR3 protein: CASSLVPGQGATAFF; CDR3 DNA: TGTGCCAGCAGCTTAGTACCGGGACAGGGGGCTACGGCTTTCTTT
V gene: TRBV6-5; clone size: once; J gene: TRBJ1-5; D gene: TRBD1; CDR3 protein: CASSYHGQGDQPQHF; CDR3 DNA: TGTGCCAGCAGTTACCACGGACAGGGCGATCAGCCCCAGCATTTT
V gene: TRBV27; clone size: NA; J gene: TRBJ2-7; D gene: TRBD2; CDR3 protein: CASSLLFPSGGFYEQYF; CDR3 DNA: TGTGCCAGCAGTTTACTCTTCCCTAGCGGGGGATTCTACGAGCAGTACTTC
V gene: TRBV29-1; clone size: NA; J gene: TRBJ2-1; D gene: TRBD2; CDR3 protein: CSVEGLAGDPSYNEQFF; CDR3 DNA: TGCAGCGTTGAAGGACTAGCGGGAGACCCATCCTACAATGAGCAGTTCTTC
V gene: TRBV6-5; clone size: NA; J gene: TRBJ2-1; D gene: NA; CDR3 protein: CASSRGLGNEQFF; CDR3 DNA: TGTGCCAGCAGCCGGGGTTTGGGCAATGAGCAGTTCTTC
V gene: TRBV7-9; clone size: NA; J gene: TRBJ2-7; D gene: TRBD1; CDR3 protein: CSSSYGRGLYEQYF; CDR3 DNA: TGTTCCAGCAGCTACGGCAGGGGGCTATACGAGCAGTACTTC
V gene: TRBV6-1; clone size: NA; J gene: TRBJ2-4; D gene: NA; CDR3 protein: CASSTERLAKNIQYF; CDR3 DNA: TGTGCCAGCAGTACCGAGCGGTTAGCCAAAAACATTCAGTACTTC
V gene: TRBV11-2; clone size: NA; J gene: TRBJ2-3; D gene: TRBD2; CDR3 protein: CASSLLAGADTQYF; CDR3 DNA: TGTGCCAGCAGCTTATTAGCGGGCGCAGATACGCAGTATTTT
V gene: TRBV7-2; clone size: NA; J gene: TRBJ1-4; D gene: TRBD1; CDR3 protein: CASSLVGQPNFGLFF; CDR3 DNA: TGTGCCAGCAGCTTAGTGGGACAGCCTAATTTTGGGCTGTTTTTT
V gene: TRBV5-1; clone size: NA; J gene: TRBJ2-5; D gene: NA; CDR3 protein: CASSLEPGSQQETQYF; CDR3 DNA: TGCGCCAGCAGCTTGGAACCTGGTAGCCAACAAGAGACCCAGTACTTC
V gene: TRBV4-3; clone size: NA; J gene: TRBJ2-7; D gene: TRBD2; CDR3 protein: CASSQDEAGTPSYEQYF; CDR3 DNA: TGCGCCAGCAGCCAAGACGAAGCGGGGACCCCTTCCTACGAGCAGTACTTC
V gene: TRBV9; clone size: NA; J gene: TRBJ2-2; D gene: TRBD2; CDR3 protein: CASSHPAGAPNTGELFF; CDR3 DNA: TGTGCCAGCAGCCATCCAGCGGGAGCCCCGAACACCGGGGAGCTGTTTTTT
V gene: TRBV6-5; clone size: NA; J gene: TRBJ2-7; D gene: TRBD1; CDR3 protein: CASSTTGTGAYEQYF; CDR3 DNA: TGTGCCAGCAGTACCACCGGGACAGGGGCCTACGAGCAGTACTTC
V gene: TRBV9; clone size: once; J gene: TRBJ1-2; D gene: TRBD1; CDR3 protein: CASSANRGNYGYTF; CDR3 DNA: TGTGCCAGCAGCGCCAACAGGGGCAACTATGGCTACACCTTC
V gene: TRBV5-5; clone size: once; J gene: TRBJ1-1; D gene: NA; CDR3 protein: CASSLAPGEMNTEAFF; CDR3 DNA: TGTGCCAGCAGCTTGGCCCCGGGGGAGATGAACACTGAAGCTTTCTTT
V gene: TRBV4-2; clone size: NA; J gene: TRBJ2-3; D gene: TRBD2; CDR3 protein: CASSQGGGSSTDTQYF; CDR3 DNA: TGTGCCAGCAGCCAAGGCGGGGGGTCTAGCACAGATACGCAGTATTTT
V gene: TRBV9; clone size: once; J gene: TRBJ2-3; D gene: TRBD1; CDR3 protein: CASSVEGAGTGTQYF; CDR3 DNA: TGTGCCAGCAGCGTAGAGGGGGCGGGCACGGGAACGCAGTATTTT
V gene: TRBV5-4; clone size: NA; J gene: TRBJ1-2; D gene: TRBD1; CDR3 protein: CASSPGQGRGYTF; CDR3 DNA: TGTGCCAGCAGCCCGGGACAGGGCCGTGGCTACACCTTC
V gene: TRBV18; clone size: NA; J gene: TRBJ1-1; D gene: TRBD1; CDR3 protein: CASSPEGTVHTEAFF; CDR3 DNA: TGTGCCAGCTCACCGGAGGGGACAGTCCACACTGAAGCTTTCTTT
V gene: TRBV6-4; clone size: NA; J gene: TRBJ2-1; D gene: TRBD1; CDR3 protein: CASSGSGTDEQFF; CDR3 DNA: TGTGCCAGCAGTGGCTCCGGGACAGATGAGCAGTTCTTC
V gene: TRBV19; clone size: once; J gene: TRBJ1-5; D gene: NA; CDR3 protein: CASSDTKYQPQHF; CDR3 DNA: TGTGCCAGTAGCGACACGAAATATCAGCCCCAGCATTTT
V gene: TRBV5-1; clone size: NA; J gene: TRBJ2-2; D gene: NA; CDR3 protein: CASSSVRSTGELFF; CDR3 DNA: TGCGCCAGCAGCTCCGTCCGGAGCACCGGGGAGCTGTTTTTT
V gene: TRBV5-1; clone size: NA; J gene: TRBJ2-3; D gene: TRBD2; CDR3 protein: CASSLDFSGVSSTDTQYF; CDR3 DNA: TGCGCCAGCAGCTTGGATTTTAGCGGGGTATCTAGCACAGATACGCAGTATTTT
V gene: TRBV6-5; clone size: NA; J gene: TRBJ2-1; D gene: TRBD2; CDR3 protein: CASSYGLAGAYNEQFF; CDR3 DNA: TGTGCCAGCAGTTACGGACTAGCGGGGGCCTACAATGAGCAGTTCTTC
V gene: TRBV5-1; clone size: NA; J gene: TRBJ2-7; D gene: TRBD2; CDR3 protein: CASSAVMAGGGEQYF; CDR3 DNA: TGCGCCAGCAGCGCGGTGATGGCGGGAGGTGGAGAGCAGTACTTC
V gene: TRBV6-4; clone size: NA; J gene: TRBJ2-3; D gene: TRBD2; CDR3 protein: CASSDSRTSGGATDTQYF; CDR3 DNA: TGTGCCAGCAGTGACTCGAGGACTAGCGGGGGGGCCACAGATACGCAGTATTTT
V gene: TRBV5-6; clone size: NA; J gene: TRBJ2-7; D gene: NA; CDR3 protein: CASSFNSYEQYF; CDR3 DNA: TGTGCCAGCAGCTTCAACTCCTACGAGCAGTACTTC
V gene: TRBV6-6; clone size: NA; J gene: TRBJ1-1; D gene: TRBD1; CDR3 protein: CASSYSPDRGSEAFF; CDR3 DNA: TGTGCCAGCAGTTACTCCCCGGACAGGGGCTCTGAAGCTTTCTTT